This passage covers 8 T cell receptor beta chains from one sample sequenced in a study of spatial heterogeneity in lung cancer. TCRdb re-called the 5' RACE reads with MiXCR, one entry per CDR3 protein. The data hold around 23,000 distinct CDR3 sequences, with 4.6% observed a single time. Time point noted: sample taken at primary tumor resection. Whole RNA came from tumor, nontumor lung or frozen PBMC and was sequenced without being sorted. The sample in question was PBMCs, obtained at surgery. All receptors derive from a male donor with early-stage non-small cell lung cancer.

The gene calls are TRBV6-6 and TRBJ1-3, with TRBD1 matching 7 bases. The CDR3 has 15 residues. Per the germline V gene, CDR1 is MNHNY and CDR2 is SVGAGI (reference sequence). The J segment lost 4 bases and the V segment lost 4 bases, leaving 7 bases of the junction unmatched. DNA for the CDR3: TGTGCCAGCAGTTCTATAGGGGGCGCGGGAAACACCATATATTTT. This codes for CASSSIGGAGNTIYF.

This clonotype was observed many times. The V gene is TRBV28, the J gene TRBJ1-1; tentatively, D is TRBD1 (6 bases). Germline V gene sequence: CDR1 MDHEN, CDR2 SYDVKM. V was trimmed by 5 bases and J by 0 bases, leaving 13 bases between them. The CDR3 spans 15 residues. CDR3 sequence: CASSGFGGLNTEAFF. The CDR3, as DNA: TGTGCCAGCAGTGGGTTTGGGGGCCTGAACACTGAAGCTTTCTTT.

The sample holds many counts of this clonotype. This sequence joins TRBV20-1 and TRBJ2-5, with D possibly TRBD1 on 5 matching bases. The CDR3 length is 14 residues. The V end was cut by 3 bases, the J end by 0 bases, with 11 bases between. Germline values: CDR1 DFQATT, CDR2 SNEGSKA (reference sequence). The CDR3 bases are TGCAGTGCTAGCTACAGGCCCCACCAAGAGACCCAGTACTTC. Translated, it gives CSASYRPHQETQYF.

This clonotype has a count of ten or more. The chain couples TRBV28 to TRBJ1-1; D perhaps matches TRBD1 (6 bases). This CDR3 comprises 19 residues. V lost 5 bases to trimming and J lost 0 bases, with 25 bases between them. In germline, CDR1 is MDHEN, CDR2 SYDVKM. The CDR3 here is CASSPPKGGSRSMNTEAFF. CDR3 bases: TGTGCCAGCAGTCCCCCCAAGGGGGGCTCAAGGTCAATGAACACTGAAGCTTTCTTT.

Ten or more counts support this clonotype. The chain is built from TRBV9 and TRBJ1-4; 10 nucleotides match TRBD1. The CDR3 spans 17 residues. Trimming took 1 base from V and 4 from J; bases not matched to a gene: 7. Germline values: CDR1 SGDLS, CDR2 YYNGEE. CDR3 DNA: TGTGCCAGCAGCGTATCCCCGGGACAGGGGAATAATGAAAAACTGTTTTTT. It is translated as CASSVSPGQGNNEKLFF.

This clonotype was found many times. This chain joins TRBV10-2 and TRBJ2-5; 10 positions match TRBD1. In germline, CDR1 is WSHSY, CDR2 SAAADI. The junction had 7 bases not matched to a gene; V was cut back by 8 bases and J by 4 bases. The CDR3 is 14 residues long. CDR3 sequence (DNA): TGCGCCAGCTGGGGACAGGGGACGGGAGAGACCCAGTACTTC. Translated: CASWGQGTGETQYF.

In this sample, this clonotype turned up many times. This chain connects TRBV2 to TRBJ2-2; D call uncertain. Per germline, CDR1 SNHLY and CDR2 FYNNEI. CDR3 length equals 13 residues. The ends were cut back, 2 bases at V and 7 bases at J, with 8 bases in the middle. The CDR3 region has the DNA TGTGCCAGCAGTGAAATTAGTCACGGGGAGCTGTTTTTT. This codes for CASSEISHGELFF.

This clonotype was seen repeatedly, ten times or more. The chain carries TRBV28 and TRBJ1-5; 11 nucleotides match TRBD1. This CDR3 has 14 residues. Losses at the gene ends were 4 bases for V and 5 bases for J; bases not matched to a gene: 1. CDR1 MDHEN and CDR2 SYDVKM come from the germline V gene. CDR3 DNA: TGTGCCAGCAGTTGGACAGGGGGCTATCAGCCCCAGCATTTT. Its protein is CASSWTGGYQPQHF.